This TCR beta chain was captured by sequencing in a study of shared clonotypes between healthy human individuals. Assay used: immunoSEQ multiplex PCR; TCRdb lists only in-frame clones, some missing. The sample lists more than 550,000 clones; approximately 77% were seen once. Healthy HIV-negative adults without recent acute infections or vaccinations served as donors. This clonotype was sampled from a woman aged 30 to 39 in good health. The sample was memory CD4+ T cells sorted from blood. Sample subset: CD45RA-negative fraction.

The CDR3 DNA reads TGTGCCAGCAGCAGGGACAGGGGGCGAAGGCAGCCCCAGCATTTT. Translated, it gives CASSRDRGRRQPQHF. The chain recombines TRBV2 with TRBJ1-5, with 12 bases aligning to TRBD1. The CDR3 loop spans 15 amino acids. Germline V lookup: CDR1 SNHLY, CDR2 FYNNEI. V shed 6 bases and J 7 bases; nucleotides not matched to a gene: 7.